This T cell receptor beta chain is drawn from a study of OX40 agonist ivuxolimab in advanced cancers. About this clone itself: Its antigen is not identified. The identical CDR3 is also encoded by other nucleotide sequences in the sample.

The protocol was immunoSEQ multiplex PCR, while the TCRdb copy is restricted to in-frame clones and leaves out a portion. The sample has 45,000 to 65,000 clones; less than 85% are singletons. It was autoimmune disease history or systemic immunosuppression that excluded patients. Peripheral blood came from all dose cohorts at three timepoints. Study results and caveats: In general, CD8+ T cells held more expanded clones than CD4+ did, on average. Relatively little clonal expansion, among the lowest observed, appeared in partial responders at 0.1-3.0 mg/kg.

Sequenced here: CD4+ or CD8+ T cells sorted from blood, sampled in a trial of the OX40 agonist ivuxolimab. The receptor was isolated from an adult with an advanced solid tumor such as melanoma, head and neck, liver or kidney cancer.

The CDR3 loop is CASSESRRVEQYF. Here the CDR3 DNA reads TGTGCCAGCAGTGAAAGTCGGAGGGTTGAGCAGTACTTC. The genes are TRBV6-1 and TRBJ2-7; D may be TRBD2 (6 bases). CDR1 is MNHNS, CDR2 SASEGT, per germline. Trimming shortened V by 2 bases and J by 7 bases, and 12 bases separated the two germline ends. This CDR3 is built from 13 residues.